These T cell receptor beta chains were read from a single sample in a study of long-term antiretroviral therapy in people with HIV. The table came from immunoSEQ multiplex PCR; TCRdb's copy has only in-frame clones and leaves some out. The repertoire consists of about 25,000 clones, with about 76% occurring once and the leading ten covering roughly 15%. This material consisted of unsorted PBMCs, taken at the start of antiretroviral therapy, before treatment. The receptors derive from a woman aged 18-29 years with HIV. CDR3s include the opening cysteine and the closing phenylalanine or tryptophan. D genes are given only for firm matches. Size tells how often a clone was seen (once, few, many) or the class of an expanded clone, and some rows leave it out.

cdr3_nt: TGTGCCAGCCAAGACCCGGGACTAGCGTCAGATACGCAGTATTTT
cdr3_aa: CASQDPGLASDTQYF
d_call: TRBD2
clone_size: once
j_call: TRBJ2-3
v_call: TRBV28

cdr3_nt: TGTGCCACCAGCGGGGGACCACAGAGCTCCTACAATGAGCAGTTCTTC
cdr3_aa: CATSGGPQSSYNEQFF
d_call: .
clone_size: .
j_call: TRBJ2-1
v_call: TRBV15

cdr3_nt: TGTGCCAGCAGCCCGCCGGACAGGAGGGACACCGGGGAGCTGTTTTTT
cdr3_aa: CASSPPDRRDTGELFF
d_call: .
clone_size: few
j_call: TRBJ2-2
v_call: TRBV5-4

cdr3_nt: TGTGCCAGCAGTTTGGCCGGGGAGCTGTTTTTT
cdr3_aa: CASSLAGELFF
d_call: .
clone_size: .
j_call: TRBJ2-2
v_call: TRBV28

cdr3_nt: TGTGCCAGCAGTTACTCGGTTGGGGAGCTAAACACTGAAGCTTTCTTT
cdr3_aa: CASSYSVGELNTEAFF
d_call: .
clone_size: .
j_call: TRBJ1-1
v_call: TRBV6-5

cdr3_nt: TGTGCCAGCACAACCGCCGGTTGGAAATCGAACACTGAAGCTTTCTTT
cdr3_aa: CASTTAGWKSNTEAFF
d_call: .
clone_size: few
j_call: TRBJ1-1
v_call: TRBV27

cdr3_nt: TGCAGCGCCCAAGGACAGGGTGGCTACACCTTC
cdr3_aa: CSAQGQGGYTF
d_call: TRBD1
clone_size: .
j_call: TRBJ1-2
v_call: TRBV29-1

cdr3_nt: TGCGCCAGCAGCTTGGTTTCTGTGAACACTGAAGCTTTCTTT
cdr3_aa: CASSLVSVNTEAFF
d_call: .
clone_size: .
j_call: TRBJ1-1
v_call: TRBV5-1

cdr3_nt: TGTGCCAGTAGTAACCCCGGGGACAAAAACATTCAGTACTTC
cdr3_aa: CASSNPGDKNIQYF
d_call: .
clone_size: .
j_call: TRBJ2-4
v_call: TRBV19

cdr3_nt: TGTGCCAGCAGTTTATCACCCGGGTTGTATCAGCCCCAGCATTTT
cdr3_aa: CASSLSPGLYQPQHF
d_call: .
clone_size: .
j_call: TRBJ1-5
v_call: TRBV27

cdr3_nt: TGTGCCAGCAGTTTCCTAGCGGAGCTAGCCAAAAACATTCAGTACTTC
cdr3_aa: CASSFLAELAKNIQYF
d_call: TRBD2
clone_size: .
j_call: TRBJ2-4
v_call: TRBV28

cdr3_nt: TGCGCCAGCAGCCCTGGACTGTACGAGCAGTACTTC
cdr3_aa: CASSPGLYEQYF
d_call: .
clone_size: .
j_call: TRBJ2-7
v_call: TRBV5-1

cdr3_nt: TGTGCCAGCAGTGACCCGGACATGAGCTCCTACGAGCAGTACTTC
cdr3_aa: CASSDPDMSSYEQYF
d_call: .
clone_size: once
j_call: TRBJ2-7
v_call: TRBV2

cdr3_nt: TGTGCCTGGAGTGTAGGCGGCGGGACCAGAAGGGCAACAGATACGCAGTATTTT
cdr3_aa: CAWSVGGGTRRATDTQYF
d_call: .
clone_size: .
j_call: TRBJ2-3
v_call: TRBV30

cdr3_nt: TGTGCCAGCAGGCAGGGGGACAGAACCTACGAGCAGTACTTC
cdr3_aa: CASRQGDRTYEQYF
d_call: TRBD1
clone_size: .
j_call: TRBJ2-7
v_call: TRBV7-9

cdr3_nt: TGTGCCAGCCGAGACAGCTCTGGAAACACCATATATTTT
cdr3_aa: CASRDSSGNTIYF
d_call: .
clone_size: .
j_call: TRBJ1-3
v_call: TRBV14

cdr3_nt: TGTGCCAGCAGCGTCAAAGCCGCCGGGACTAGCGGGACCCCCTACGAGCAGTACTTC
cdr3_aa: CASSVKAAGTSGTPYEQYF
d_call: TRBD2
clone_size: .
j_call: TRBJ2-7
v_call: TRBV4-2

cdr3_nt: TGCGCCAGCAGCTCTTCTCCGGGACAGGGTAACGAGCAGTACTTC
cdr3_aa: CASSSSPGQGNEQYF
d_call: TRBD1
clone_size: .
j_call: TRBJ2-7
v_call: TRBV5-1

cdr3_nt: TGTGCCAGCAGTGTTCTTGGCTACGAGCAGTACTTC
cdr3_aa: CASSVLGYEQYF
d_call: .
clone_size: .
j_call: TRBJ2-7
v_call: TRBV2

cdr3_nt: TGTGCCAGCAGCGTAGGGACTTCCTACGAGCAGTACTTC
cdr3_aa: CASSVGTSYEQYF
d_call: .
clone_size: .
j_call: TRBJ2-7
v_call: TRBV9

cdr3_nt: TGTGCCAGCACCCCGACCGGTGCTCCCTACGAGCAGTACTTC
cdr3_aa: CASTPTGAPYEQYF
d_call: .
clone_size: .
j_call: TRBJ2-7
v_call: TRBV6-6

cdr3_nt: TGTGCCAGCAGCCCTGGCGGGTCCGGAGTTAGGAACAATGAGCAGTTCTTC
cdr3_aa: CASSPGGSGVRNNEQFF
d_call: .
clone_size: few
j_call: TRBJ2-1
v_call: TRBV11-2

cdr3_nt: TGTGCCAGCAGCTTAGCGGGAGGGGGGGTGGATGGCTACACCTTC
cdr3_aa: CASSLAGGGVDGYTF
d_call: .
clone_size: .
j_call: TRBJ1-2
v_call: TRBV7-8

cdr3_nt: TGCAGCGTTGAGTCTAGCGGGCTGTACGAGCAGTACTTC
cdr3_aa: CSVESSGLYEQYF
d_call: TRBD2
clone_size: once
j_call: TRBJ2-7
v_call: TRBV29-1

cdr3_nt: TGTGCCAGCAGTGAGACTAGCGAAGCACTGGCCAAAAACATTCAGTACTTC
cdr3_aa: CASSETSEALAKNIQYF
d_call: TRBD2
clone_size: .
j_call: TRBJ2-4
v_call: TRBV6-1

cdr3_nt: TGTGCCAGCAGCCCCCTCTCAGGGCAGATTCGTACTGAAGCTTTCTTT
cdr3_aa: CASSPLSGQIRTEAFF
d_call: .
clone_size: once
j_call: TRBJ1-1
v_call: TRBV27

cdr3_nt: TGTGCCAGCAGCTTAACGGCAGGTGGTGGAAACACCATATATTTT
cdr3_aa: CASSLTAGGGNTIYF
d_call: .
clone_size: .
j_call: TRBJ1-3
v_call: TRBV7-9

cdr3_nt: TGCGCCAGCATTCCCGGACAGAGCGCGAACACCGGGGAGCTGTTTTTT
cdr3_aa: CASIPGQSANTGELFF
d_call: .
clone_size: few
j_call: TRBJ2-2
v_call: TRBV10-2

cdr3_nt: TGTGCCAGCAGTTTGCGGGCCCTCTACACTGAAGCTTTCTTT
cdr3_aa: CASSLRALYTEAFF
d_call: .
clone_size: few
j_call: TRBJ1-1
v_call: TRBV28

cdr3_nt: TGTGCCAGCAGCGGGGGGCCTTATAATGAAAAACTGTTTTTT
cdr3_aa: CASSGGPYNEKLFF
d_call: .
clone_size: .
j_call: TRBJ1-4
v_call: TRBV27

cdr3_nt: TGCGCCAGCGCTGACGCACTAGCGGGAGTCGGCACAGATACGCAGTATTTT
cdr3_aa: CASADALAGVGTDTQYF
d_call: TRBD2
clone_size: .
j_call: TRBJ2-3
v_call: TRBV5-1

cdr3_nt: TGTGCCATCAGGATACAGGGGGACACTGAAGCTTTCTTT
cdr3_aa: CAIRIQGDTEAFF
d_call: TRBD1
clone_size: .
j_call: TRBJ1-1
v_call: TRBV10-3

cdr3_nt: TGCGCCAGCAGCCAGGAACCCAGGAACTATGGCTACACCTTC
cdr3_aa: CASSQEPRNYGYTF
d_call: .
clone_size: .
j_call: TRBJ1-2
v_call: TRBV4-3

cdr3_nt: TGTGCCAGCAGCCCCCGACAGGCCGCTCAAGAGACCCAGTACTTC
cdr3_aa: CASSPRQAAQETQYF
d_call: .
clone_size: .
j_call: TRBJ2-5
v_call: TRBV11-2

cdr3_nt: TGTGCCAGCAGTCTTTCCGGCCACGAGCAGTACTTC
cdr3_aa: CASSLSGHEQYF
d_call: .
clone_size: .
j_call: TRBJ2-7
v_call: TRBV28

cdr3_nt: TGTGCCAGCAGCTTAGAGATTGGGGACCTCTACAATGAGCAGTTCTTC
cdr3_aa: CASSLEIGDLYNEQFF
d_call: .
clone_size: .
j_call: TRBJ2-1
v_call: TRBV7-8

cdr3_nt: TGTGCCTGGAGTGCCACCAGGGGGCGCCTCGACGAGCAGTACTTC
cdr3_aa: CAWSATRGRLDEQYF
d_call: TRBD1
clone_size: .
j_call: TRBJ2-7
v_call: TRBV30

cdr3_nt: TGTGCCAGCAGAGACAGGGATCTTGCAACTAATGAAAAACTGTTTTTT
cdr3_aa: CASRDRDLATNEKLFF
d_call: TRBD1
clone_size: .
j_call: TRBJ1-4
v_call: TRBV2